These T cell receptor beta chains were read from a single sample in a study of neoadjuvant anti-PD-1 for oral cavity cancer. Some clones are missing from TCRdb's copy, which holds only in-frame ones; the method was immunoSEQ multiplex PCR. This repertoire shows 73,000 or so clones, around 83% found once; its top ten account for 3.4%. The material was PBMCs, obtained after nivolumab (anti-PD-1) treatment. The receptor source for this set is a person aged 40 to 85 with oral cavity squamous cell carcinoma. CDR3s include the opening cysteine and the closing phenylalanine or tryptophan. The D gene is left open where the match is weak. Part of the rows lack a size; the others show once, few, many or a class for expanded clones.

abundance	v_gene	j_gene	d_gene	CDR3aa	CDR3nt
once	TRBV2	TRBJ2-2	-	CASRARSNTGELFF	TGTGCCAGCAGAGCCCGTTCCAACACCGGGGAGCTGTTTTTT
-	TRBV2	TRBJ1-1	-	CASSEIANTEAFF	TGTGCCAGCAGTGAGATCGCGAACACTGAGGCTTTCTTT
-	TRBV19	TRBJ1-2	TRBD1	CASSIPYRQGDYGYTF	TGTGCCAGTAGTATCCCCTATAGACAGGGTGACTATGGCTACACCTTC
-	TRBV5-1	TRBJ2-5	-	CASSLSDQETQYF	TGCGCCAGCAGCTTGTCAGACCAAGAGACCCAGTACTTC
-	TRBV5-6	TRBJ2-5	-	CASSLKGLAQETQYF	TGTGCCAGCAGCTTGAAAGGACTTGCACAAGAGACCCAGTACTTC
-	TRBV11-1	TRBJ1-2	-	CASRGQGTYGYTF	TGTGCCAGCAGGGGGCAGGGGACCTATGGCTACACCTTC
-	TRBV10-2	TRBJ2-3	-	CASSEGSSSTDTQYF	TGCGCCAGCAGTGAGGGCAGTTCTAGCACAGATACGCAGTATTTT
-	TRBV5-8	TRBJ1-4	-	CASRLRQTNEKLFF	TGTGCCAGCAGATTGAGGCAGACGAATGAAAAACTGTTTTTT
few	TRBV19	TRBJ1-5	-	CASSIQQGNQPQHF	TGTGCCAGTAGTATACAACAGGGAAATCAGCCCCAGCATTTT
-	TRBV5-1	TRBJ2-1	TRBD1	CASSLRQGAYNEQFF	TGCGCCAGCAGCTTGAGGCAGGGGGCCTACAATGAGCAGTTCTTC
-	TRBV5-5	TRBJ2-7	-	CASSSLTGLSYEQYF	TGTGCCAGCAGCTCCCTTACAGGGTTGTCCTACGAGCAGTACTTC
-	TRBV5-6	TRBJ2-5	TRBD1	CASSLVSQGAKAQYF	TGTGCCAGCAGCTTAGTAAGCCAGGGGGCTAAAGCCCAGTACTTC
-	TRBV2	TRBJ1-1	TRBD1	CATALDRANTEAFF	TGTGCCACCGCCCTGGACAGGGCGAACACTGAAGCTTTCTTT
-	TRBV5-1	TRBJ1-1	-	CASSAGLNTEAFF	TGCGCCAGCAGCGCCGGCCTGAACACTGAAGCTTTCTTT
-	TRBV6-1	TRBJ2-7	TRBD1	CASSQYGQGAYEQYF	TGTGCCAGCAGCCAGTACGGACAGGGGGCGTACGAGCAGTACTTC
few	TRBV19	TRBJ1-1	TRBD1	CASLHRQGNTEAFF	TGTGCCAGCCTGCACCGACAGGGAAATACTGAAGCTTTCTTT
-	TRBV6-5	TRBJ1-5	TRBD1	CASRPGTAHQPQHF	TGTGCCAGCAGACCCGGGACAGCGCATCAGCCCCAGCATTTT
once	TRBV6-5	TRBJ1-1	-	CASRPGRGVAEAFF	TGTGCCAGCAGACCCGGTCGGGGGGTGGCTGAAGCTTTCTTT
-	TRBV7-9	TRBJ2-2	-	CASSPTRNTGELFF	TGTGCCAGCAGCCCAACTAGGAACACCGGGGAGCTGTTTTTT
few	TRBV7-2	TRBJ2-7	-	CASSLTPRTYEQYF	TGTGCCAGCAGCTTAACCCCGCGAACCTACGAGCAGTACTTC
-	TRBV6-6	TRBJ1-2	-	CASSDGDRNYGYTF	TGTGCCAGCAGTGATGGGGACCGAAACTATGGCTACACCTTC
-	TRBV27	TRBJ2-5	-	CASSLASAFQETQYF	TGTGCCAGCAGTTTAGCTAGTGCCTTCCAAGAGACCCAGTACTTC
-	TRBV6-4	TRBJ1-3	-	CASSPEAYSGNTIYF	TGTGCCAGCAGTCCCGAGGCCTACTCTGGAAACACCATATATTTT
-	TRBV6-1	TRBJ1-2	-	CASSEAGNYGYTF	TGTGCCAGCAGTGAAGCAGGGAACTATGGCTACACCTTC
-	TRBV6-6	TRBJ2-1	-	CASSYPTDNEQFF	TGTGCCAGCAGTTACCCAACTGACAATGAGCAGTTCTTC